A selection of T cell receptor beta chains follows, all from one sample in a study of T cells expressing NK-cell markers. From the 5' RACE reads, TCRdb lists one entry per CDR3 protein and no DNA. The sample includes 500,000 to 700,000 distinct CDR3 sequences. The sequenced sample was blood T cells: a sorted CD56 or NKG2C T cell subset, CD4+ or CD8+ T cells, or bulk PBMC T cells (not recorded which). These receptors were obtained from a man between 18 and 35 years old in good health. The CDR3 runs from the conserved cysteine through the conserved F or W.

j_gene: TRBJ2-1; v_gene: TRBV6-2/TRBV6-3; CDR3aa: CASSSNIENEQFF
j_gene: TRBJ2-3; v_gene: TRBV7-9; CDR3aa: CASWGLNTDTQYF
j_gene: TRBJ2-2; v_gene: TRBV12-3/TRBV12-4; CDR3aa: CASSLRGSDYTGELFF
j_gene: TRBJ2-7; v_gene: TRBV7-2; CDR3aa: CASSLARGGREVWEQYF
j_gene: TRBJ2-1; v_gene: TRBV28; CDR3aa: CASSFVQREDGNEQFF
j_gene: TRBJ2-2; v_gene: TRBV12-3/TRBV12-4; CDR3aa: CASRSRGTSAVPNTGELFF
j_gene: TRBJ1-2; v_gene: TRBV12-3/TRBV12-4; CDR3aa: CASSLSSLNYGYTF
j_gene: TRBJ1-5; v_gene: TRBV20-1; CDR3aa: CSASRQGYSNQPQHF
j_gene: TRBJ2-3; v_gene: TRBV24-1; CDR3aa: CATSDIVGWNTDTQYF
j_gene: TRBJ2-2; v_gene: TRBV5-1; CDR3aa: CASSLLSGTSNTGELFF
j_gene: TRBJ2-3; v_gene: TRBV11-2; CDR3aa: CASSTGIPSTDTQYF
j_gene: TRBJ2-1; v_gene: TRBV5-1; CDR3aa: CAGKPDGTAYNEQFF
j_gene: TRBJ2-3; v_gene: TRBV6-4; CDR3aa: CASRGQGGGTDTQYF
j_gene: TRBJ2-2; v_gene: TRBV7-9; CDR3aa: CASSLALAGVTGELFF
j_gene: TRBJ2-3; v_gene: TRBV5-1; CDR3aa: CASSLQARTDTQYF
j_gene: TRBJ2-5; v_gene: TRBV20-1; CDR3aa: CSARPPGRTSGLYQETQYF
j_gene: TRBJ2-1; v_gene: TRBV27; CDR3aa: CASSPPRDSAYNEQFF
j_gene: TRBJ2-1; v_gene: TRBV5-6; CDR3aa: CASSSSSGRLGAYNEQFF
j_gene: TRBJ2-3; v_gene: TRBV24-1; CDR3aa: CATSAWTGDTQYF
j_gene: TRBJ1-1; v_gene: TRBV6-5; CDR3aa: CASNFGALTEAFF
j_gene: TRBJ2-5; v_gene: TRBV15; CDR3aa: CATSRILAGQHQETQYF
j_gene: TRBJ1-2; v_gene: TRBV5-1; CDR3aa: CASTPTGVTGGYTF
j_gene: TRBJ1-1; v_gene: TRBV9; CDR3aa: CASSRDSLNTEAFF
j_gene: TRBJ2-5; v_gene: TRBV28; CDR3aa: CASSFAGLWGETQYF
j_gene: TRBJ2-3; v_gene: TRBV12-3/TRBV12-4; CDR3aa: CASSSLGQGALADTQYF
j_gene: TRBJ2-4; v_gene: TRBV21-1; CDR3aa: CASSVAGVRNIQYF
j_gene: TRBJ2-7; v_gene: TRBV12-3/TRBV12-4; CDR3aa: CASSLPQGARHEQYF
j_gene: TRBJ2-3; v_gene: TRBV7-8; CDR3aa: CASRGPYGGGTDTQYF
j_gene: TRBJ2-1; v_gene: TRBV29-1; CDR3aa: CSVDSTGNIRSYNEQFF
j_gene: TRBJ2-3; v_gene: TRBV24-1; CDR3aa: CATGTSGSATTDTQYF
j_gene: TRBJ1-6; v_gene: TRBV6-1; CDR3aa: CASSTDTGVNSPLHF
j_gene: TRBJ2-3; v_gene: TRBV12-3/TRBV12-4; CDR3aa: CASRHGTGGTDTQYF
j_gene: TRBJ2-5; v_gene: TRBV30; CDR3aa: CAWSVLGTPAETQYF
j_gene: TRBJ1-1; v_gene: TRBV5-1; CDR3aa: CASSLGTGVTEAFF
j_gene: TRBJ1-2; v_gene: TRBV14; CDR3aa: CASSQDRGFGGYTF
j_gene: TRBJ2-1; v_gene: TRBV5-1; CDR3aa: CASSFQAGDAYNEQFF
j_gene: TRBJ2-1; v_gene: TRBV4-2; CDR3aa: CASSQEWSSGEQFF
j_gene: TRBJ1-2; v_gene: TRBV7-2; CDR3aa: CASSLSGTGVYGYTF
j_gene: TRBJ2-3; v_gene: TRBV7-9; CDR3aa: CASSPARLGTDTQYF
j_gene: TRBJ2-1; v_gene: TRBV19; CDR3aa: CASSMLREQFF